This TCR beta chain is from a study of Graves' ophthalmopathy and Graves' hyperthyroidism (dated by TCRdb to 2017 to 2018). At the level of the whole study: A patient counted as having stable hyperthyroidism if there was no progression to ophthalmopathy within 18 months of follow-up. TCR beta repertoire signatures were used to distinguish Graves' ophthalmopathy from Graves' hyperthyroidism and to predict progression to ophthalmopathy. In total, 120 to 150 blood samples were TCR-sequenced: fewer than 50 ophthalmopathy, some 75 hyperthyroidism and around 17 hyperthyroidism-to-ophthalmopathy patients. To explore V-J signatures that separate ophthalmopathy from hyperthyroidism, a discovery set of approximately 100 patients was enrolled, consisting of about 41 with ophthalmopathy and 57 with stable hyperthyroidism. An independent validation cohort was composed of around 19 hyperthyroidism patients and about 16 patients who later progressed from hyperthyroidism to ophthalmopathy. In five to seven hyperthyroidism patients, T-cell repertoires of thyroid tissue and blood were compared. Once sampling was done, hyperthyroidism patients were given methimazole at a starting dose of 30 mg daily, while ophthalmopathy patients were given high-dose intravenous methylprednisolone. On the study overall, not on this receptor specifically: In cross-validation, the 13-signature model distinguished ophthalmopathy from stable hyperthyroidism with almost 90% sensitivity and around 81% specificity, and in the test set the corresponding values were approximately 80% and 75%. Most expanded thyroid clonotypes with a frequency above 0.001 also appeared in blood, which suggests that blood repertoires may reflect the immune response in the thyroid. In validation, the model predicted ophthalmopathy progression with 70.59% sensitivity and roughly 72% specificity; around twelve predicted patients were CT-confirmed with GO in a median of approximately 6.5 months. Sample size was not predetermined statistically, and investigators were not blinded to group allocation.

For repertoire sequencing, TCR beta CDR3 regions were amplified from RNA transcripts. The first round was an RT-PCR using HTBI primers with the Qiagen OneStep RT-PCR kit, and this first round was followed by a second-round multiplex PCR, then size selection and purification. Sequencing of the libraries was carried out on an Illumina HiSeq2000 in paired-end mode with 100 bp reads. The published analysis was carried out like this. SOAPnuke was used for read processing, and reads with adapters, uncalled bases, a mean Phred below 15, or no exact constant-primer or identifier match were discarded. High-quality paired reads were merged with COPE v1.2.5. Unique nucleotide sequences were defined as clonotypes and aligned to IMGT TRB V, D and J references using MiTCR v1.1. The analysis was limited to V-J combinations with a frequency above 0.0001, which together covered 99.2% of repertoires. A TCR clonal expansion and chaos score per V-J combination was defined as the ratio of F50 clonal expansion to chaos observed in the TCRdist matrix. Welch's t-statistics and random forest were used to reduce features to approximately 13 V-J combinations, which were fed into a naive Bayes classifier. The Morisita-Horn index was used to measure how similar the thyroid and blood repertoires were. TCRdb took the public reads, trimmed them with fastp at Q25, ran MiXCR for clone calling and kept in-frame beta chains. Duplicate CDR3 protein sequences are folded into a single record with the most common DNA and genes. For this entry, the V and J calls and clone size follow TCRdb and not the study's own pipeline. Counted in this sample were 560,000 or so distinct CDR3 sequences; approximately 37% of them appeared once. In total, the top ten clones hold about 4.2% of the sample.

Hyperthyroidism patients were newly diagnosed, were aged 18 to 65 years, and had a disease duration under 2 months. Patients with other autoimmune diseases, uncontrolled infections, pregnancy or lactation were excluded from the study. Diagnosis relied on clinical symptoms, serum thyroxine, TRAb, thyroid ultrasound and orbital computed tomography. Total RNA was extracted with Trizol reagent and quality-checked on an Agilent 2100 Bioanalyzer. Comment on this clonotype: What this receptor recognizes is not known. The CDR3 end shows no conserved phenylalanine or tryptophan, and so a read error is likely.

The CDR3 numbers 13 amino acids, ends counted. Here the CDR3 DNA is all that survives: 39 bases in frame from base 1. According to the germline V gene, CDR1 reads ENHRY and CDR2 reads SYGVKD. The rearrangement joined TRBV10-3 to TRBJ2-2; no D gene is confidently identified. The sample taken for sequencing was peripheral blood or thyroid tissue (not recorded which). The sequence came from an adult man with Graves' hyperthyroidism. The DNA sequence reads TGTGCCAGCAGTTTTTGGAACACCGGGGAGCTGTTTTCT. Translated, it gives CASSFWNTGELFS.